Following are 25 T cell receptor beta chains from one sample sequenced in a study of T cell responses to AZD1222 COVID-19 vaccine. Sequencing was performed with immunoSEQ multiplex PCR; in TCRdb, only in-frame clones are kept and a portion is missing. The sample consists of 65,000 to 80,000 clones, around four fifths of them appearing once. This sample comprised peripheral blood, obtained 28 days after the second AZD1222 dose. Receptors originate from an adult who received the AZD1222 COVID-19 vaccine.

The chain links TRBV6-5 to TRBJ1-1; D uncertain. The length of the CDR3 is 11 residues. The germline V gene encodes CDR1 MNHEY and CDR2 SVGAGI. The CDR3: CATRRNTEAFF. CDR3 sequence (DNA): TGTGCAACACGGAGGAACACTGAAGCTTTCTTT.

The chain joins TRBV5-5 to TRBJ1-1, with TRBD1 as a possible D gene (6 bases). Trimming took 1 base from V and 2 from J, leaving 9 bases between them. Per the germline V gene, CDR1 is SGHKS and CDR2 is YYEKEE (reference sequence). The CDR3 runs 14 residues. CDR3 sequence reads: CASSLQGINTEAFF. The CDR3 DNA reads TGTGCCAGCAGCTTGCAGGGGATTAACACTGAAGCTTTCTTT.

The V gene is TRBV28, the J gene TRBJ2-4; tentatively, D is TRBD2 (6 bases). The V end lost 5 bases, the J end lost 6 bases, and 11 bases lay between the germline ends. The CDR3 spans 13 residues. Germline V gene sequence: CDR1 MDHEN, CDR2 SYDVKM. The CDR3 spells CASSPRDLNIQYF. CDR3 sequence (DNA): TGTGCCAGCAGTCCTAGGGACTTAAACATTCAGTACTTC.

The chain employs TRBV7-8 and TRBJ1-2, with D unclear. This CDR3 spans 14 amino acids. V dropped 5 bases and J dropped 4 bases, with 14 bases sitting between them. Germline V gene lookup returns CDR1 SGHVS and CDR2 FQNEAQ. This CDR3 is CASSHPGVVYGYTF. The CDR3 nucleotides read TGTGCCAGCAGCCACCCCGGGGTGGTCTATGGCTACACCTTC.

This chain links TRBV6-5 with TRBJ2-5; TRBD1 matches at 9 bases. With 5 bases clipped from V and 4 bases from J, the junction kept 2 bases outside the gene matches. CDR3 length equals 13 residues. Per germline, CDR1 MNHEY and CDR2 SVGAGI. The CDR3 nucleotides are TGTGCCAGCAGTCACAGGGGGCGAGAGACCCAGTACTTC. This gives the protein CASSHRGRETQYF.

In regard to this clone: Within the sample, other DNA sequences also encode this same CDR3. The chain carries TRBV12-3 or TRBV12-4 and TRBJ1-1; D is perhaps TRBD1 (5 bases). The V end lost 1 base, the J end lost 5 bases, and 8 bases lay between the germline ends. The length of the CDR3 is 13 residues. The CDR3 nucleotides read TGTGCCAGCAGTTTAGGGGGACGTACTGAAGCTTTCTTT. This gives the protein CASSLGGRTEAFF.

This chain connects TRBV7-2 to TRBJ1-3, with a possible D match to TRBD1 (5 bases). V was trimmed by 5 bases and J by 2 bases, leaving 10 bases between them. This CDR3 spans 14 amino acids. The germline V gene encodes CDR1 SGHTA and CDR2 FQGNSA. CDR3 in DNA: TGTGCCAGCAGCGCAGACAGCCCTGGAAACACCATATATTTT. It is translated as CASSADSPGNTIYF.

This clone turned up a few times. In DNA, the CDR3 is TGTGCCAGCAGCCCGCCCGGGAGGAGCAATCAGCCCCAGCATTTT. This gives the protein CASSPPGRSNQPQHF. The rearrangement links TRBV7-2 to TRBJ1-5; D unresolved. Between the trimmed V and J ends, which lost 5 bases and 1 base, there was a span of 12 bases. The CDR3 has 15 amino acids. Germline loops: CDR1 SGHTA, CDR2 FQGNSA.

This chain links TRBV2 with TRBJ2-3, with D perhaps assigned TRBD1 or TRBD2 (5 bases each). This CDR3 is built from 14 residues. In germline, CDR1 is SNHLY, CDR2 FYNNEI. V shed 6 bases and J shed 1 base, with 11 bases lying between them. CDR3 sequence: CASRGPWGTDTQYF. The CDR3 DNA reads as TGTGCCAGCAGGGGACCTTGGGGCACAGATACGCAGTATTTT.

The chain links TRBV2 to TRBJ2-7; perhaps TRBD2 as D (5 bases). The V gene lost 1 base and the J gene lost 3 bases, with 13 bases spanning the gap. The CDR3 is made up of 15 amino acids. Germline V gives CDR1 SNHLY, CDR2 FYNNEI. CDR3 in DNA: TGTGCCAGCAGTGAAGGGGTGGGAGCCAACTACGAGCAGTACTTC. Translated: CASSEGVGANYEQYF. Looking up the rest from reference TRBV2 and TRBJ2-7 gives the full variable domain: EPEVTQTPSHQVTQMGQEVILRCVPISNHLYFYWYRQILGQKVEFLVSFYNNEISEKSEIFDDQFSVERPDGSNFTLKIRSTKLEDSAMYFCASSEGVGANYEQYFGPGTRLTVT.

The rearrangement joins TRBV13 to TRBJ2-2; possibly TRBD1 or TRBD2 for D (5 bases each). The germline V gene encodes CDR1 PRHDT and CDR2 FYEKMQ (reference sequence). The CDR3 totals 13 residues. Trimming stripped 11 bases from V and 4 bases from J, with 14 bases between. In nucleotides, the CDR3 is TGTGCCGGGAGATCAGGGACCACCGGGGAGCTGTTTTTT. Translation: CAGRSGTTGELFF.

CDR3: CASSLWIVVNTEAFF. In DNA, the CDR3 is TGTGCCAGCAGCTTGTGGATCGTGGTGAACACTGAAGCTTTCTTT. The rearrangement uses TRBV5-6 and TRBJ1-1; unclear D gene. The CDR3 loop spans 15 amino acids. Trimming removed 1 base from V and 0 bases from J, with 10 bases in between. Germline V gives CDR1 SGHDT, CDR2 YYEEEE.

The chain is built from TRBV18 and TRBJ2-5, with TRBD1 identical over 7 bases. The J segment lost 1 base and the V segment lost 2 bases, leaving 4 bases of the junction unmatched. This CDR3 is built from 15 residues. Germline V CDR1 and CDR2: KGHSH, LQKENI. The CDR3 DNA is TGTGCCAGCTCACCAAAATGGGACAGCCAAGAGACCCAGTACTTC. This sequence encodes CASSPKWDSQETQYF.

V gene TRBV7-2 combines with J gene TRBJ1-2; 8 positions match TRBD1. This CDR3 region has 15 residues. The J segment lost 4 bases and the V segment lost 4 bases, leaving 8 bases of the junction unmatched. Germline values: CDR1 SGHTA, CDR2 FQGNSA. The CDR3 coding sequence is TGTGCCAGCAGCTACAATCAGGGGGCCCCCTATGGCTACACCTTC. It translates to CASSYNQGAPYGYTF.

This clone was counted a few times. CDR3 nucleotide sequence: TGTGCCAGCAGCTCCAGGGGGGCGCGCGCCATTGAGCAGTTCTTC. It specifies CASSSRGARAIEQFF. V is TRBV6-5 and J is TRBJ2-1, with D possibly being TRBD1 (7 bases). Trimming pared 6 bases from V and 9 bases from J, leaving 21 bases between. This CDR3 has 15 amino acids. In germline, CDR1 is MNHEY, CDR2 SVGAGI.

This clone was seen just once. A read error may produce the germline difference seen at one junction end. V and J are TRBV7-7 and TRBJ1-1, with 7 bases lining up with TRBD1. The CDR3 is 19 amino acids. Germline V gene lookup returns CDR1 SSHAT and CDR2 FNYEAQ (reference sequence). As DNA, the CDR3 is TGTGCTAGCAGTTCCGATGGGGGGGAAACTCGGACAGGGAACACTGAAGCTTTCTTT. Amino acids: CASSSDGGETRTGNTEAFF.

This clone was seen just once. V and J are TRBV2 and TRBJ2-4; TRBD2 is a possible D gene (6 bases). V was cut by 7 bases and J by 3 bases, with 7 bases left in between. CDR3 length: 12 residues. Germline CDR1 is SNHLY and CDR2 is FYNNEI. The CDR3 bases are TGTGCCAGCAAGGACTACAAAAACATTCAGTACTTC. Its protein product is CASKDYKNIQYF.

The V gene is TRBV7-3, the J gene TRBJ1-5; D is ambiguous. With 5 bases removed from V and 3 bases from J, the gap between germline ends came to 14 bases. This CDR3 has 15 amino acids. Germline assignment: CDR1 SGHTA and CDR2 FQGTGA. The CDR3 loop is CASSPEIGFNQPQHF. CDR3 in DNA: TGTGCCAGCAGCCCGGAAATCGGGTTCAATCAGCCCCAGCATTTT.

The chain recombines TRBV11-1 with TRBJ2-1; D uncertain. Germline V gives CDR1 SGHAT, CDR2 FQDESV (reference sequence). The CDR3 sequence is 13 residues long. Trimming took off 6 bases at V and 7 bases at J, with 13 bases between the two ends. CDR3 region: CASSSDPRNEQFF. The CDR3 nucleotides read TGTGCCAGCAGTTCCGACCCGCGGAATGAGCAGTTCTTC.

V is TRBV7-2 and J is TRBJ1-6; 10 bases align to TRBD1. With 5 bases clipped from V and 7 bases from J, the junction kept 5 bases outside the gene matches. CDR1 is SGHTA, CDR2 FQGNSA, per germline. The CDR3 consists of 15 residues. The CDR3 sequence: CASSTRTGGNSPLHF. DNA of the CDR3: TGTGCCAGCAGCACCCGGACAGGGGGAAATTCACCCCTCCACTTT.

The chain couples TRBV4-2 to TRBJ1-2; no clear D. The V gene lost 3 bases and the J gene lost 2 bases, with 10 bases spanning the gap. CDR1 is LGHNA, CDR2 YNFKEQ, per germline. The CDR3 has 14 amino acids. CDR3 DNA sequence: TGTGCCAGCAGCCAGGAAACAGAGAACTATGGCTACACCTTC. It specifies CASSQETENYGYTF.

This sequence joins TRBV30 and TRBJ1-1, with D possibly being TRBD1 (6 bases). Germline V gene lookup returns CDR1 GTSNPN and CDR2 SVGIG (reference sequence). The CDR3 has 13 amino acids. V dropped 0 bases and J dropped 10 bases, with 15 bases sitting between them. CDR3 in amino acids: CAWSVRGAGGAFF. CDR3 DNA: TGTGCCTGGAGTGTAAGGGGGGCTGGAGGAGCTTTCTTT. The complete variable domain, with remaining parts taken from reference TRBV30 and TRBJ1-1, reads SQTIHQWPATLVQPVGSPLSLECTVEGTSNPNLYWYRQAAGRGLQLLFYSVGIGQISSEVPQNLSASRPQDRQFILSSKKLLLSDSGFYLCAWSVRGAGGAFFGQGTRLTVV.

This chain uses TRBV5-5 with TRBJ1-4; TRBD1 is a possible D gene (5 bases). CDR1 SGHKS and CDR2 YYEKEE come from the germline V gene (reference sequence). Trimming pared 4 bases from V and 2 bases from J, leaving 15 bases between. This CDR3 comprises 16 residues. The CDR3: CASSPGGANTNEKLFF. DNA for the CDR3: TGTGCCAGCAGCCCGGGAGGGGCGAATACTAATGAAAAACTGTTTTTT.

J is TRBJ2-2 and V is TRBV7-3; the D is unclear. The CDR3 consists of 13 residues. Per the germline V gene, CDR1 is SGHTA and CDR2 is FQGTGA. The ends were cut back, 3 bases at V and 5 bases at J, with 7 bases in the middle. CDR3 DNA sequence: TGTGCCAGCAGCTTCGTGGGAACCGGGGAGCTGTTTTTT. Its protein is CASSFVGTGELFF. The whole variable domain, filled in from reference TRBV7-3 and TRBJ2-2, reads GAGVSQTPSNKVTEKGKYVELRCDPISGHTALYWYRQSLGQGPEFLIYFQGTGAADDSGLPNDRFFAVRPEGSVSTLKIQRTERGDSAVYLCASSFVGTGELFFGEGSRLTVL.

The rearrangement links TRBV6-5 to TRBJ2-1; the match to TRBD1 covers 10 bases. CDR3 length: 15 residues. V was pared by 4 bases and J by 4 bases, with 4 bases of the junction left unmatched. Germline V CDR1 and CDR2: MNHEY, SVGAGI. CDR3 residues: CASSSGQGSYNEQFF. In nucleotides, the CDR3 is TGTGCCAGCAGTTCGGGACAGGGGTCTTACAATGAGCAGTTCTTC.